The 4 T cell receptor beta chains listed next were all sequenced from one sample in a study of OX40 agonist ivuxolimab in advanced cancers. Clones were sequenced by immunoSEQ multiplex PCR, and TCRdb holds only the in-frame ones, with some missing. Of approximately 100,000 clones listed, approximately 85% were seen once; the top ten hold 3% to 4.5%. This sample comprised CD4+ or CD8+ T cells sorted from blood, obtained in a trial of the OX40 agonist ivuxolimab. These receptor sequences come from an adult with an advanced solid tumor such as melanoma, head and neck, liver or kidney cancer.

The rearrangement links TRBV7-3 to TRBJ2-1; a weak D match, TRBD2 (5 bases). Germline-derived CDR1 and CDR2 are SGHTA and FQGTGA. The CDR3 is 15 residues long. V was cut by 2 bases and J by 0 bases, with 8 bases left in between. CDR3 region: CASSLAGASYNEQFF. The CDR3 bases are TGTGCCAGCAGCTTAGCGGGTGCCTCCTACAATGAGCAGTTCTTC.

Remarks on this clone: One end of the junction varies from germline; a read error may be responsible. The chain joins TRBV2 to TRBJ1-3, with a weak D call TRBD1 (5 bases). In germline, CDR1 is SNHLY, CDR2 FYNNEI. The CDR3 is made up of 16 amino acids. The CDR3 spells CASSEGGGRSGNIIYF. The CDR3 coding sequence is TGTGCCAGCAGTGAAGGGGGGGGTCGCTCTGGAAACATCATATATTTT.

This clone has just a few counts. This chain uses TRBV19 with TRBJ2-6; D may match TRBD1 or TRBD2 (6 bases each). Between the trimmed V and J ends, which lost 1 base and 3 bases, there was a span of 10 bases. The CDR3 has 16 amino acids. The germline gives CDR1 LNHDA, CDR2 SQIVND (reference sequence). CDR3 bases: TGTGCCAGTAGTATAGTAGGGGGGTTTGGGGCCAACGTCCTGACTTTC. It codes for CASSIVGGFGANVLTF.

This chain joins TRBV30 and TRBJ2-5; D is possibly TRBD1 (5 bases). The germline V and J ends were trimmed by 7 bases and 2 bases, with 14 bases remaining between them. The CDR3 totals 13 residues. CDR1 GTSNPN and CDR2 SVGIG come from the germline V gene (reference sequence). The CDR3 here is CASTTVGQETQYF. DNA for the CDR3: TGTGCCTCTACGACAGTAGGGCAAGAGACCCAGTACTTC.